A single sample gave rise to the 25 T cell receptor beta chains below, sequenced in a study of blood T cell repertoires in COVID-19. Assay: immunoSEQ multiplex PCR; the TCRdb copy retains only in-frame clones and omits some. The sample carries hundreds of thousands of clones, 80% to 90% recorded once. The sequencing input was peripheral blood. The receptor set was obtained from a woman aged 25 to 39 with acute or convalescent COVID-19.

This clone was counted a single time. This chain joins TRBV19 and TRBJ1-1, with D unresolved. Trimming shortened V by 5 bases and J by 4 bases, and 14 bases separated the two germline ends. CDR1 and CDR2 from the germline V gene are LNHDA and SQIVND (reference sequence). The CDR3 is 14 amino acids. The CDR3 sequence: CASSFLGRSTEAFF. CDR3 nucleotide sequence: TGTGCCAGTAGTTTCCTGGGCAGGTCCACTGAAGCTTTCTTT. Filled out from reference TRBV19 and TRBJ1-1, the complete variable domain reads DGGITQSPKYLFRKEGQNVTLSCEQNLNHDAMYWYRQDPGQGLRLIYYSQIVNDFQKGDIAEGYSVSREKKESFPLTVTSAQKNPTAFYLCASSFLGRSTEAFFGQGTRLTVV.

This sequence joins TRBV5-4 and TRBJ2-2; no clear D gene. Germline V lookup: CDR1 SGHNT, CDR2 YYREEE (reference sequence). V was trimmed by 0 bases and J by 1 base, leaving 7 bases between them. The CDR3 spans 15 residues. This chain's CDR3 is CASSLAAGNTGELFF. The CDR3 DNA follows: TGTGCCAGCAGCTTGGCCGCAGGGAACACCGGGGAGCTGTTTTTT.

The chain is built from TRBV9 and TRBJ2-5; 7 bases are shared with TRBD1. Germline trimming cut 3 bases from V and 5 bases from J; bases unmatched to any gene: 7. From germline, CDR1 is SGDLS and CDR2 YYNGEE. The CDR3 totals 14 residues. The CDR3 DNA follows: TGTGCCAGCAGCGGCCGACAGGGACGGGAGACCCAGTACTTC. Its protein product is CASSGRQGRETQYF.

Of note for this clone: This CDR3 is also generated by other DNA sequences in the sample. This chain connects TRBV5-1 to TRBJ2-2, with D possibly TRBD1 on 5 matching bases. CDR1 is SGHRS, CDR2 YFSETQ, per germline. V shed 2 bases and J shed 5 bases, with 7 bases lying between them. The CDR3 runs to 13 residues. CDR3 residues: CASSFTGTGELFF. For the CDR3, the DNA is TGCGCCAGCAGCTTCACAGGAACCGGGGAGCTGTTTTTT.

As concerns this clone: Other DNA sequences in the same sample also yield this CDR3. The chain is built from TRBV3-1 (or the pseudogene TRBV3-2) and TRBJ2-7, with D tentatively TRBD2 (7 bases). Looked up from germline, CDR1 is LGHDT and CDR2 is YNNKEL (reference sequence). V dropped 1 base and J dropped 5 bases, with 18 bases sitting between them. The CDR3 contains 16 residues. The CDR3 DNA reads TGTGCCAGCAGCCAAGGGTCCGGAGGGGGGGCCCACGAGCAGTACTTC. Its protein is CASSQGSGGGAHEQYF.

The V and J genes are TRBV28 and TRBJ1-6, with 8 bases lining up with TRBD1. Trimming removed 2 bases from V and 0 bases from J; junction bases left unmatched: 6. The CDR3 contains 18 residues. Germline V lookup: CDR1 MDHEN, CDR2 SYDVKM. In nucleotides, the CDR3 is TGTGCCAGCAGTTTAAGCAGGGGGCTATACTCCTATAATTCACCCCTCCACTTT. Its translation: CASSLSRGLYSYNSPLHF.

This clone was detected once. This chain connects TRBV12-5 to TRBJ1-6; 7 bases match TRBD1. The V segment lost 4 bases and the J segment 5 bases; nucleotides outside the gene matches: 2. The germline V gene has CDR1 LGHNT and CDR2 FRNRAP. The CDR3 runs to 14 residues. The CDR3 DNA follows: TGTGCTAGTGGTTACGGACAGGATAATTCACCCCTCCACTTT. Its protein is CASGYGQDNSPLHF.

J is TRBJ2-1 and V is TRBV18, with a weak D call TRBD1 (6 bases). The CDR3 loop spans 15 amino acids. Trimming pared 3 bases from V and 3 bases from J, leaving 12 bases between. Germline V gene lookup returns CDR1 KGHSH and CDR2 LQKENI. In nucleotides, the CDR3 is TGTGCCAGCTCACCGCCTACAGGGAACTACAATGAGCAGTTCTTC. Translation: CASSPPTGNYNEQFF.

The chain has TRBV7-9 and TRBJ1-4; D might be TRBD1 (5 bases). The germline V gene encodes CDR1 SEHNR and CDR2 FQNEAQ (reference sequence). Trimming shortened V by 5 bases and J by 8 bases, and 18 bases separated the two germline ends. The CDR3 length is 15 residues. CDR3 bases: TGTGCCAGCAGCACCACAGGCGCCGTTAACGAAAAACTGTTTTTT. As protein: CASSTTGAVNEKLFF.

This clone showed up just a few times. The rearrangement links TRBV2 to TRBJ1-6; 7 bases are a match to TRBD1. This CDR3 has 13 amino acids. Germline CDR1 reads SNHLY; CDR2 reads FYNNEI. With 7 bases clipped from V and 9 bases from J, the junction kept 6 bases outside the gene matches. The CDR3 nucleotides are TGTGCCAGCAAAACAGGGGTCGTTTCACCCCTCCACTTT. Its protein product is CASKTGVVSPLHF. Variable domain in full (rest from reference TRBV2 and TRBJ1-6): EPEVTQTPSHQVTQMGQEVILRCVPISNHLYFYWYRQILGQKVEFLVSFYNNEISEKSEIFDDQFSVERPDGSNFTLKIRSTKLEDSAMYFCASKTGVVSPLHFGNGTRLTVT.

The J gene is TRBJ2-2, the V gene TRBV9; the D gene is possibly TRBD2 (6 bases). The CDR3 runs to 17 residues. The germline gives CDR1 SGDLS, CDR2 YYNGEE. Trimming left V 0 bases short and J 1 base short, with 13 bases between. The CDR3 DNA reads TGTGCCAGCAGCGTAGCCCCGGGGACTTTGAACACCGGGGAGCTGTTTTTT. Protein product: CASSVAPGTLNTGELFF.

The V gene is TRBV18, the J gene TRBJ2-3, with D unclear. CDR3 length: 14 amino acids. V was pared by 3 bases and J by 2 bases, with 9 bases between. CDR1 KGHSH and CDR2 LQKENI come from the germline V gene. This CDR3 is CASSPVQYTDTQYF. CDR3 DNA: TGTGCCAGCTCACCTGTACAGTACACAGATACGCAGTATTTT.

The J gene is TRBJ1-4, the V gene TRBV29-1; weak D call: TRBD1 (5 bases). There are 12 residues in the CDR3. CDR1 is SQVTM, CDR2 ANQGSEA, per germline. V lost 3 bases, J lost 8 bases, and 10 bases lay in between. This CDR3 is CSVDQGGEKLFF. DNA of the CDR3: TGCAGCGTTGACCAGGGAGGAGAAAAACTGTTTTTT. The complete variable domain, with remaining parts taken from reference TRBV29-1 and TRBJ1-4, reads SAVISQKPSRDICQRGTSLTIQCQVDSQVTMMFWYRQQPGQSLTLIATANQGSEATYESGFVIDKFPISRPNLTFSTLTVSNMSPEDSSIYLCSVDQGGEKLFFGSGTQLSVL.

The genes are TRBV5-1 and TRBJ1-2; possibly TRBD1 for D (5 bases). Germline loops: CDR1 SGHRS, CDR2 YFSETQ. Trimming left V 4 bases short and J 4 bases short, with 20 bases between. The CDR3 is 16 residues long. CDR3 amino acids: CASSLNVATGGYGYTF. The DNA for the CDR3 is TGCGCCAGCAGCCTAAATGTGGCCACCGGGGGCTATGGCTACACCTTC.

The chain joins TRBV19 to TRBJ2-3, with D tentatively TRBD1 (6 bases). Germline CDR1 LNHDA, CDR2 SQIVND (reference sequence). V lost 4 bases to trimming and J lost 4 bases, with 18 bases between them. CDR3 length: 16 residues. The CDR3 coding sequence is TGTGCCAGTAGTACCCCACAGGGCGCTATTGCAGATACGCAGTATTTT. It is translated as CASSTPQGAIADTQYF.

This chain joins TRBV28 and TRBJ1-4; D is uncertain. The CDR3 length is 15 residues. Germline CDR1 reads MDHEN; CDR2 reads SYDVKM. Trimming left V 3 bases short and J 5 bases short, with 13 bases between. This chain's CDR3 is CASSFQFGKNEKLFF. For the CDR3, the DNA is TGTGCCAGCAGTTTTCAGTTCGGGAAGAATGAAAAACTGTTTTTT.

The chain employs TRBV30 and TRBJ1-5; D unresolved. V was shortened by 5 bases and J by 4 bases, with 15 bases between the two germline ends. Germline V gene data show CDR1 as GTSNPN and CDR2 as SVGIG (reference sequence). The CDR3 covers 14 residues. CDR3 DNA sequence: TGTGCCTGGGATTCGGGAACGGGAAATCAGCCCCAGCATTTT. This translates into CAWDSGTGNQPQHF.

V usage is TRBV7-7 and J usage is TRBJ1-6; the D is unclear. CDR3 length equals 16 residues. In germline, CDR1 is SSHAT, CDR2 FNYEAQ (reference sequence). V was cut by 2 bases and J by 5 bases, with 13 bases left in between. The CDR3 spells CASSLPSLDHNSPLHF. CDR3 nucleotides: TGTGCCAGCAGCTTACCGTCTTTAGATCATAATTCACCCCTCCACTTT.

The J gene is TRBJ1-2, the V gene TRBV2, with 8 bases matching TRBD1. Germline-derived CDR1 and CDR2 are SNHLY and FYNNEI. The junction had 9 bases not matched to a gene; V was cut back by 1 base and J by 2 bases. This CDR3 has 17 residues. In DNA, the CDR3 is TGTGCCAGCAGTGAAGGTGGAAGGACAGGGAGAAACTATGGCTACACCTTC. It encodes CASSEGGRTGRNYGYTF.

Many counts were recorded for this clone. The chain couples TRBV14 to TRBJ2-5; 10 bases map to TRBD1. Germline V gene sequence: CDR1 SGHDN, CDR2 FVKESK. The V and J ends lost 2 bases and 4 bases, in that order; junction bases with no gene match: 7. The length of the CDR3 is 16 residues. CDR3 DNA: TGTGCCAGCAGCCAACGACAGGGGGCCCTAATAGAGACCCAGTACTTC. The encoded protein is CASSQRQGALIETQYF. Complete variable domain (other parts from reference TRBV14 and TRBJ2-5): EAGVTQFPSHSVIEKGQTVTLRCDPISGHDNLYWYRRVMGKEIKFLLHFVKESKQDESGMPNNRFLAERTGGTYSTLKVQPAELEDSGVYFCASSQRQGALIETQYFGPGTRLLVL.

As for this clone: The same CDR3 can be traced to other DNA sequences in this sample. V gene TRBV24-1 combines with J gene TRBJ2-5, with a possible D match to TRBD2 (6 bases). Per the germline V gene, CDR1 is KGHDR and CDR2 is SFDVKD. This CDR3 contains 15 residues. V was pared by 4 bases and J by 3 bases, with 14 bases between. Written as DNA, the CDR3 is TGTGCCACCAGTGACCCCCGGGACTCGAAAGAGACCCAGTACTTC. Translating it yields CATSDPRDSKETQYF.

The V gene is TRBV11-1, the J gene TRBJ2-3; 14 nucleotides align to TRBD2. The CDR3 extends over 16 amino acids. Germline V CDR1 and CDR2: SGHAT, FQDESV (reference sequence). V was pared by 5 bases and J by 1 base, with 2 bases of the junction left unmatched. DNA of the CDR3: TGTGCCAGCAGCCTGGGACTAGCGGGAGGCACAGATACGCAGTATTTT. Its translation is CASSLGLAGGTDTQYF. Together with reference TRBV11-1 and TRBJ2-3, the CDR3 gives the full variable domain: EAEVAQSPRYKITEKSQAVAFWCDPISGHATLYWYRQILGQGPELLVQFQDESVVDDSQLPKDRFSAERLKGVDSTLKIQPAELGDSAMYLCASSLGLAGGTDTQYFGPGTRLTVL.

This rearrangement joins TRBV18 to TRBJ2-2; the D gene is possibly TRBD1 (6 bases). The germline gives CDR1 KGHSH, CDR2 LQKENI. The CDR3 length is 17 residues. V lost 4 bases and J 6 bases, leaving 21 bases between the germline ends. CDR3 protein: CASSLIVTGMYSGELFF. The CDR3 DNA is TGTGCCAGCTCACTTATCGTTACAGGGATGTATTCCGGGGAGCTGTTTTTT.

This clone was counted a single time. This CDR3 is also generated by other DNA sequences in the sample. The chain has TRBV24-1 and TRBJ2-3; 11 bases agree with TRBD1. There are 13 residues in the CDR3. Germline-derived CDR1 and CDR2 are KGHDR and SFDVKD. After removal of 9 bases from V and 3 bases from J, the junction contained 1 base not matched to a gene. The CDR3 spells CATGTGGTDTQYF. In nucleotides, the CDR3 is TGTGCCACCGGGACAGGGGGAACAGATACGCAGTATTTT.

The V and J genes are TRBV11-2 and TRBJ2-3; 9 bases agree with TRBD2. The germline gives CDR1 SGHAT, CDR2 FQNNGV. The CDR3 totals 16 residues. Trimming took 5 bases from V and 3 from J; bases not matched to a gene: 9. In nucleotides, the CDR3 is TGTGCCAGCAGCCGATACAGCGGGGGGAGTACAGATACGCAGTATTTT. It is translated as CASSRYSGGSTDTQYF.